Included here is one TCR beta chain sequence, with context. These data come from a study of blood T cell repertoires in COVID-19. In the study overall: PBMCs, B-cell-depleted T cells, or T cells were the source of the cDNA or gDNA that made up the material.

There are 12 residues in the CDR3. Germline lookup yields CDR1 MGHDK and CDR2 SYGVNS. Trimming took off 6 bases at V and 7 bases at J, with 10 bases between the two ends. Here immunoSEQ multiplex PCR was the method, and the copy in TCRdb shows in-frame clones only, minus some. The sample carries approximately 22,000 clones, roughly 90% recorded once. The V gene is TRBV25-1, the J gene TRBJ1-5, with D possibly being TRBD1 (5 bases). This clonotype was obtained from a human donor in a cohort sampled during active COVID-19. Sequenced material: peripheral blood. CDR3 coding DNA: TGTGCCAGCAGGAGGGAGGGGCAGCCCCAGCATTTT. Translating gives CASRREGQPQHF.